This T cell receptor beta chain emerged from a study of CD8 T cells in ankylosing spondylitis (dated by TCRdb to about 2017). With regard to the full study: To find TCR variants linked to disease, the study profiled T cell receptor beta repertoires in ankylosing spondylitis patients and healthy donors. The whole study cohort included over 85 healthy donors and over 20 ankylosing spondylitis patients. Peripheral blood was sampled, and synovial fluid was additionally collected from ankylosing spondylitis patients. Broad study findings and their caveats: Significant enrichment of the disease-linked clones was reported in matched synovial fluid samples from ankylosing spondylitis patients. Some of the motif variants had been reported before in the synovial fluid and blood of reactive arthritis patients, a finding that suggests common disease-initiation mechanisms. A TCR beta motif made up of seven or eight highly homologous amino acid variants appeared to be characteristic of blood from ankylosing spondylitis patients. A CD8+ phenotype was shown by the disease-linked clones, which were found at relatively low frequencies in peripheral blood.

The data were produced on an Illumina HiSeq 2500. Quantitative 5'-RACE with molecular barcodes was the method used to prepare the TCR beta libraries. In the authors' own workflow: To identify disease-linked TCR variants, a new computational method was used, one built on a probabilistic model of VDJ rearrangement. TCRdb took the public reads, trimmed them with fastp at Q25, ran MiXCR for clone calling and kept in-frame beta chains. Each entry merges the rows of one CDR3 protein and shows their most common DNA and genes. TCRdb, not the original authors, processed these V and J calls. Within this sample are tens of thousands of distinct CDR3 sequences, with about 6.3% of them counted one time only. The ten biggest clones cover approximately 12% of the sample. This clonotype has ten or more counts. The antigen it recognizes is unknown. It has no much larger one-base neighbor in the sample; base qualities were not kept.

As encoded in the germline V gene, CDR1 is SGHRS while CDR2 is YFSETQ. The CDR3 covers 15 residues, taking in both the cysteine and the phenylalanine. Only CDR3 DNA remains: 45 bases, in frame from the first base. Trimming leaves V shorter by 0 bases and J shorter by 6 bases, with the junction holding 4 bases beyond the gene matches. In this chain, TRBV5-1 is recombined with TRBJ2-1, with 9 central nucleotides matching TRBD1. Sequencing input: blood, either unsorted or a sorted T cell fraction (not recorded which). This TCR was recovered from a male donor with ankylosing spondylitis or in good health (not recorded which). At the DNA level, the sequence is TGCGCCAGCAGCTTGGAGGACAGGGGCCGCAATGAGCAGTTCTTC. Translated, it reads CASSLEDRGRNEQFF.